Following are 18 T cell receptor beta chains from one sample sequenced in a study of beta chain features in type 1 diabetes. General study points: Shorter TCRB CDR3s, moderately but significantly so, marked every one of the four CD4+ subsets in Type 1 diabetes patients.

Expressed TCRB transcripts got sequenced, as all isolated RNA was reverse transcribed. Libraries were prepared by immunoSEQ multiplex PCR; TCRdb keeps only in-frame clonotypes and omits some of them. The sample shows some 350,000 clones, approximately 12% of them seen only once. These receptors are not linked to any known antigen. Sequencing was done on a sample of naive CD4+ T cells from blood. The origin of the receptors is a woman aged 18-35 years with type 1 diabetes.

The V and J genes are TRBV11-3 and TRBJ2-5; no definite D call. The CDR3 is 13 residues long. Trimming cost V 0 bases and J 5 bases, with 7 bases left between them. Germline CDR1 SGHNT, CDR2 YENEEA. CDR3 nucleotide sequence: TGTGCCAGCAGCTTAGATCTTCTGGAGACCCAGTACTTC. Encoded protein: CASSLDLLETQYF.

There are a few counts of this clone. The chain recombines TRBV12-5 with TRBJ2-2, with 8 bases fitting TRBD2. J lost 0 bases, V lost 7 bases, and 10 bases had no gene match. The CDR3 covers 17 residues. The germline V gene encodes CDR1 LGHNT and CDR2 FRNRAP. CDR3 sequence (DNA): TGTGCTAGTGCCCCTCAATCGGGACTAGCGAACACCGGGGAGCTGTTTTTT. The encoded protein is CASAPQSGLANTGELFF.

The genes are TRBV6-5 and TRBJ1-2; 7 nucleotides line up with TRBD1. The CDR3 extends over 13 amino acids. J was trimmed by 7 bases and V by 6 bases; bases with no gene match: 8. CDR1 and CDR2 (germline): MNHEY, SVGAGI. The CDR3 sequence: CASRPTGASGYTF. The CDR3, as DNA: TGTGCCAGCAGGCCTACAGGGGCGAGTGGCTACACCTTC.

The CDR3 DNA sequence: TGTGCCAGCAGTTTATCGGGGACACTTTCCTACGAGCAGTACGTC. Translating it yields CASSLSGTLSYEQYV. The V call is TRBV27, the J call TRBJ2-7, with a weak D call TRBD1 (6 bases). The CDR3 totals 15 residues. V lost 0 bases, J lost 1 base, and 10 bases lay in between. Germline lookup yields CDR1 MNHEY and CDR2 SMNVEV (reference sequence).

This clone was picked up a small number of times. V and J are TRBV14 and TRBJ1-2; TRBD1 aligns across 8 bases. V shed 1 base and J 8 bases; nucleotides not matched to a gene: 3. CDR3 length equals 13 residues. Germline V CDR1 and CDR2: SGHDN, FVKESK. CDR3 nucleotide sequence: TGTGCCAGCAGCCAAGTCGACAGGGGCGGCTACACCTTC. Its translation: CASSQVDRGGYTF.

The chain joins TRBV6-6 to TRBJ2-1, with 9 bases aligning to TRBD1. Looked up from germline, CDR1 is MNHNY and CDR2 is SVGAGI (reference sequence). V lost 0 bases to trimming and J lost 9 bases; unmatched junction nucleotides: 9. CDR3 length: 16 residues. CDR3 residues: CASSYSRGQGSVEQFF. The DNA of the CDR3 is TGTGCCAGCAGTTACTCGAGGGGACAGGGTTCTGTTGAGCAGTTCTTC.

This chain uses TRBV28 with TRBJ2-7, with 10 bases identical to TRBD2. V shed 10 bases and J 5 bases; nucleotides not matched to a gene: 5. Germline V gives CDR1 MDHEN, CDR2 SYDVKM. The CDR3 consists of 12 residues. The CDR3 sequence is CATRLAGDEQYF. CDR3 in DNA: TGTGCCACCAGGCTAGCGGGAGACGAGCAGTACTTC.

This clone was seen a few times. The chain joins TRBV18 to TRBJ2-7; TRBD1 matches at 7 bases. The CDR3 is made up of 15 amino acids. Germline values: CDR1 KGHSH, CDR2 LQKENI. V lost 6 bases, J lost 3 bases, and 11 bases stayed unmatched. The CDR3 DNA sequence: TGTGCCAGCTCGCCGACAGGGAGAGGACTCTACGAGCAGTACTTC. As protein: CASSPTGRGLYEQYF.

The chain links TRBV19 to TRBJ2-7, with 7 bases fitting TRBD2. Germline V gene data show CDR1 as LNHDA and CDR2 as SQIVND (reference sequence). The CDR3 contains 16 residues. V shed 1 base and J 4 bases; nucleotides not matched to a gene: 10. The CDR3 region has the DNA TGTGCCAGTAGTATAGGGAGCGGGGAAACGATGTACGAGCAGTACTTC. This sequence encodes CASSIGSGETMYEQYF.

This clone was detected a few times. The chain links TRBV7-2 to TRBJ1-2; 7 positions agree with TRBD1. Unmatched junction bases numbered 10, after V lost 5 bases and J lost 7 bases. CDR1 is SGHTA and CDR2 is FQGNSA in the germline V gene. The CDR3 contains 14 residues. The DNA for the CDR3 is TGTGCCAGCAGCCCTTGGACAGGAGAAGTTGGCTACACCTTC. The encoded protein is CASSPWTGEVGYTF.

The chain joins TRBV5-6 to TRBJ2-7; perhaps TRBD1 as D (6 bases). Per germline, CDR1 SGHDT and CDR2 YYEEEE. The CDR3 is 16 amino acids. Between the trimmed V and J ends, which lost 4 bases and 2 bases, there was a span of 19 bases. This CDR3 reads CASSGRDTLTAYEQYV. The CDR3 region has the DNA TGTGCCAGCAGCGGCCGGGACACCTTAACAGCCTACGAGCAGTACGTC.

V usage is TRBV28 and J usage is TRBJ2-3, with 9 bases identical to TRBD2. Germline CDR1 is MDHEN and CDR2 is SYDVKM. This CDR3 region has 14 residues. Trimming cost V 3 bases and J 6 bases; bases outside gene matches: 4. The chain's CDR3 is CASSFSGRRDTQYF. In nucleotides, the CDR3 is TGTGCCAGCAGTTTTAGCGGGAGAAGGGATACGCAGTATTTT.

The chain is built from TRBV6-6 and TRBJ2-5, with 7 positions matching TRBD2. CDR1 is MNHNY and CDR2 is SVGAGI in the germline V gene (reference sequence). The CDR3 covers 15 residues. Germline trimming cut 0 bases from V and 2 bases from J; bases unmatched to any gene: 3. Written as DNA, the CDR3 is TGTGCCAGCAGTTACTCCGCGGGGGTACAAGAGACCCAGTACTTC. Its protein product is CASSYSAGVQETQYF.

Concerning this clone itself: Other DNA sequences within the sample encode an identical CDR3. The V gene is TRBV5-1, the J gene TRBJ2-5; 8 bases are shared with TRBD1. Per germline, CDR1 SGHRS and CDR2 YFSETQ. Germline trimming cut 4 bases from V and 4 bases from J; bases unmatched to any gene: 6. The CDR3 runs to 14 residues. The CDR3 region is CASSLDRVGETQYF. The CDR3, as DNA: TGCGCCAGCAGCCTGGACAGGGTTGGAGAGACCCAGTACTTC. Supplemented by reference TRBV5-1 and TRBJ2-5, the full variable domain reads KAGVTQTPRYLIKTRGQQVTLSCSPISGHRSVSWYQQTPGQGLQFLFEYFSETQRNKGNFPGRFSGRQFSNSRSEMNVSTLELGDSALYLCASSLDRVGETQYFGPGTRLLVL.

Comments on this clone: In the same sample, other DNA sequences code for this CDR3. The chain uses TRBV6-1 and TRBJ2-5; 8 nucleotides match TRBD2. V was pared by 1 base and J by 2 bases, with 3 bases of the junction left unmatched. The CDR3 consists of 15 residues. Per germline, CDR1 MNHNS and CDR2 SASEGT. CDR3 nucleotides: TGTGCCAGCAGTGAAGGAACTAGCGGACAAGAGACCCAGTACTTC. It codes for CASSEGTSGQETQYF.

The chain couples TRBV18 to TRBJ1-5, with D possibly matching TRBD1 (5 bases). Trimming removed 3 bases at V and 7 bases at J, with 13 bases between. Germline-derived CDR1 and CDR2 are KGHSH and LQKENI. There are 14 residues in the CDR3. This chain's CDR3 is CASSPRGTEQPQHF. In DNA form, the CDR3 reads TGTGCCAGCTCACCTAGGGGAACGGAGCAGCCCCAGCATTTT.

This clone was counted only a few times. The chain has TRBV7-2 and TRBJ2-1; D not certain. The germline V gene has CDR1 SGHTA and CDR2 FQGNSA. This CDR3 is 15 amino acids long. Trimming shortened V by 2 bases and J by 0 bases, and 8 bases separated the two germline ends. The CDR3 reads CASSLFPSSYNEQFF. CDR3 DNA sequence: TGTGCCAGCAGCTTATTTCCTTCCTCCTACAATGAGCAGTTCTTC.

This clone came up a few times. The genes are TRBV5-4 and TRBJ2-5; TRBD2 aligns across 9 bases. With V trimmed by 2 bases and J by 6 bases, 8 bases remained unmatched. The CDR3 length is 15 residues. The germline gives CDR1 SGHNT, CDR2 YYREEE (reference sequence). The CDR3 loop is CASSFSGTSIKTQYF. CDR3 DNA: TGTGCCAGCAGCTTTTCCGGGACTAGCATAAAGACCCAGTACTTC.